The 13 T cell receptor beta chains below were found in one sample sequenced in a study of T cell changes during pregnancy in multiple sclerosis. Profiled with immunoSEQ multiplex PCR; TCRdb holds only in-frame clones, not every one. The repertoire holds 40,000 to 50,000 clones, with approximately 92% as singletons. This sample comprised CD4+ T cells from peripheral blood mononuclear cells, obtained after pregnancy. These receptors all come from a female donor in good health, enrolled as a control in a pregnancy study.

The chain is built from TRBV30 and TRBJ1-3; tentative D call: TRBD1 (5 bases). This CDR3 region has 14 residues. V was clipped by 4 bases and J by 9 bases, with 19 bases between them. Germline V gene lookup returns CDR1 GTSNPN and CDR2 SVGIG (reference sequence). The CDR3: CAWTRLIQRGTIYF. In DNA, the CDR3 is TGTGCCTGGACGAGACTCATTCAAAGGGGCACCATATATTTT.

The rearrangement joins TRBV7-8 to TRBJ1-2; D uncertain. This CDR3 spans 17 amino acids. The germline V gene has CDR1 SGHVS and CDR2 FQNEAQ. Trimming removed 2 bases from V and 2 bases from J, with 18 bases in between. The DNA for the CDR3 is TGTGCCAGCAGCTTACTCCCGAAAGGAGACCCCAACTATGGCTACACCTTC. Translated: CASSLLPKGDPNYGYTF.

This sequence joins TRBV19 and TRBJ2-2, with 11 bases fitting TRBD1. The trim removed 7 bases at V and 5 bases at J, leaving 9 bases unmatched. The CDR3 is 16 residues long. CDR1 is LNHDA and CDR2 is SQIVND in the germline V gene (reference sequence). DNA for the CDR3: TGTGCCAGTACTTACGCCGGGACAGGGGGAACCGGGGAGCTGTTTTTT. Translated: CASTYAGTGGTGELFF.

J is TRBJ2-4 and V is TRBV14, with D tentatively TRBD1 (5 bases). The CDR3 runs 13 residues. Germline lookup yields CDR1 SGHDN and CDR2 FVKESK. Trimming took 4 bases from V and 7 from J, leaving 11 bases between them. In DNA, the CDR3 is TGTGCCAGCAGCCTGGGGCTGGGGAACATTCAGTACTTC. Amino acid sequence: CASSLGLGNIQYF.

A single count supports this clone. The chain recombines TRBV11-3 with TRBJ2-1; D may be TRBD2 (6 bases). The V and J ends lost 1 base and 9 bases respectively, with 13 bases between them. The CDR3 is made up of 14 amino acids. Germline CDR1 is SGHNT and CDR2 is YENEEA. CDR3 sequence reads: CASSLGVKEGEQFF. The CDR3 DNA follows: TGTGCCAGCAGCTTAGGCGTGAAGGAGGGTGAGCAGTTCTTC.

The chain links TRBV7-9 to TRBJ2-2; a weak D match, TRBD2 (7 bases). This CDR3 contains 17 residues. Trimming cost V 5 bases and J 4 bases, with 20 bases left between them. Germline CDR1 SEHNR, CDR2 FQNEAQ (reference sequence). CDR3 DNA: TGTGCCAGCAGCCCCTGGGTGGGCCGGGGGGCCACCGGGGAGCTGTTTTTT. Its protein product is CASSPWVGRGATGELFF.

The chain combines TRBV6-5 with TRBJ2-5; D might be TRBD2 (5 bases). The V gene lost 8 bases and the J gene lost 3 bases, with 13 bases spanning the gap. From germline, CDR1 is MNHEY and CDR2 SVGAGI. The CDR3 loop spans 13 amino acids. The CDR3 DNA reads as TGTGCCAGCTCCGGCGCCGGGAAAGAGACCCAGTACTTC. Protein product: CASSGAGKETQYF.

The rearrangement joins TRBV5-1 to TRBJ1-1; 7 nucleotides agree with TRBD1. With 1 base clipped from V and 3 bases from J, the junction kept 3 bases outside the gene matches. This CDR3 region has 14 residues. In germline, CDR1 is SGHRS, CDR2 YFSETQ. In DNA, the CDR3 is TGCGCCAGCAGCTTGACAGGGGCCGACACTGAAGCTTTCTTT. It specifies CASSLTGADTEAFF.

This clone was detected only a few times. This chain uses TRBV6-5 with TRBJ1-6; tentatively, D is TRBD1 (6 bases). The V gene's germline CDR1 is MNHEY and CDR2 SVGAGI. The CDR3 covers 14 residues. Trimming took 2 bases from V and 5 from J, leaving 7 bases between them. CDR3 protein: CASSYRGNNSPLHF. The DNA of the CDR3 is TGTGCCAGCAGTTACAGGGGGAATAATTCACCCCTCCACTTT.

This chain uses TRBV28 with TRBJ2-7; D possibly corresponds to TRBD1 (6 bases). Deletions cut 5 bases from V and 1 base from J, with 6 bases between. Germline CDR1 and CDR2: MDHEN and SYDVKM. This CDR3 is built from 12 residues. The CDR3 loop reads CASSQGSYEQYF. The CDR3 DNA is TGTGCCAGCAGTCAGGGGTCCTACGAGCAGTACTTC.

This rearrangement joins TRBV27 to TRBJ1-6; TRBD1 matches 10 bases. The CDR3 is made up of 19 amino acids. J lost 2 bases, V lost 4 bases, and 11 bases had no gene match. Per the germline V gene, CDR1 is MNHEY and CDR2 is SMNVEV (reference sequence). This CDR3 reads CASSSPRQGALPYNSPLHF. CDR3 DNA sequence: TGTGCCAGCAGTTCCCCTCGACAGGGGGCTCTACCCTATAATTCACCCCTCCACTTT.

The chain links TRBV15 to TRBJ1-6, with 8 bases lining up with TRBD1. Trimming took 3 bases from V and 6 from J; bases not matched to a gene: 1. Per germline, CDR1 LNHNV and CDR2 YYDKDF (reference sequence). This CDR3 comprises 14 residues. The CDR3 bases are TGTGCCACCAGCAGGGACAGGGTTAATTCACCCCTCCACTTT. This encodes CATSRDRVNSPLHF. Complete variable domain (other parts from reference TRBV15 and TRBJ1-6): DAMVIQNPRYQVTQFGKPVTLSCSQTLNHNVMYWYQQKSSQAPKLLFHYYDKDFNNEADTPDNFQSRRPNTSFCFLDIRSPGLGDTAMYLCATSRDRVNSPLHFGNGTRLTVT.

The V and J genes are TRBV19 and TRBJ1-1, with TRBD1 as a possible D gene (6 bases). The V and J ends lost 7 bases and 0 bases respectively, with 15 bases between them. CDR3 size: 15 residues. In germline, CDR1 is LNHDA, CDR2 SQIVND (reference sequence). CDR3 in DNA: TGTGCCAGTAAGAAGCAGGGGCGAATGAACACTGAAGCTTTCTTT. Encoded protein: CASKKQGRMNTEAFF.